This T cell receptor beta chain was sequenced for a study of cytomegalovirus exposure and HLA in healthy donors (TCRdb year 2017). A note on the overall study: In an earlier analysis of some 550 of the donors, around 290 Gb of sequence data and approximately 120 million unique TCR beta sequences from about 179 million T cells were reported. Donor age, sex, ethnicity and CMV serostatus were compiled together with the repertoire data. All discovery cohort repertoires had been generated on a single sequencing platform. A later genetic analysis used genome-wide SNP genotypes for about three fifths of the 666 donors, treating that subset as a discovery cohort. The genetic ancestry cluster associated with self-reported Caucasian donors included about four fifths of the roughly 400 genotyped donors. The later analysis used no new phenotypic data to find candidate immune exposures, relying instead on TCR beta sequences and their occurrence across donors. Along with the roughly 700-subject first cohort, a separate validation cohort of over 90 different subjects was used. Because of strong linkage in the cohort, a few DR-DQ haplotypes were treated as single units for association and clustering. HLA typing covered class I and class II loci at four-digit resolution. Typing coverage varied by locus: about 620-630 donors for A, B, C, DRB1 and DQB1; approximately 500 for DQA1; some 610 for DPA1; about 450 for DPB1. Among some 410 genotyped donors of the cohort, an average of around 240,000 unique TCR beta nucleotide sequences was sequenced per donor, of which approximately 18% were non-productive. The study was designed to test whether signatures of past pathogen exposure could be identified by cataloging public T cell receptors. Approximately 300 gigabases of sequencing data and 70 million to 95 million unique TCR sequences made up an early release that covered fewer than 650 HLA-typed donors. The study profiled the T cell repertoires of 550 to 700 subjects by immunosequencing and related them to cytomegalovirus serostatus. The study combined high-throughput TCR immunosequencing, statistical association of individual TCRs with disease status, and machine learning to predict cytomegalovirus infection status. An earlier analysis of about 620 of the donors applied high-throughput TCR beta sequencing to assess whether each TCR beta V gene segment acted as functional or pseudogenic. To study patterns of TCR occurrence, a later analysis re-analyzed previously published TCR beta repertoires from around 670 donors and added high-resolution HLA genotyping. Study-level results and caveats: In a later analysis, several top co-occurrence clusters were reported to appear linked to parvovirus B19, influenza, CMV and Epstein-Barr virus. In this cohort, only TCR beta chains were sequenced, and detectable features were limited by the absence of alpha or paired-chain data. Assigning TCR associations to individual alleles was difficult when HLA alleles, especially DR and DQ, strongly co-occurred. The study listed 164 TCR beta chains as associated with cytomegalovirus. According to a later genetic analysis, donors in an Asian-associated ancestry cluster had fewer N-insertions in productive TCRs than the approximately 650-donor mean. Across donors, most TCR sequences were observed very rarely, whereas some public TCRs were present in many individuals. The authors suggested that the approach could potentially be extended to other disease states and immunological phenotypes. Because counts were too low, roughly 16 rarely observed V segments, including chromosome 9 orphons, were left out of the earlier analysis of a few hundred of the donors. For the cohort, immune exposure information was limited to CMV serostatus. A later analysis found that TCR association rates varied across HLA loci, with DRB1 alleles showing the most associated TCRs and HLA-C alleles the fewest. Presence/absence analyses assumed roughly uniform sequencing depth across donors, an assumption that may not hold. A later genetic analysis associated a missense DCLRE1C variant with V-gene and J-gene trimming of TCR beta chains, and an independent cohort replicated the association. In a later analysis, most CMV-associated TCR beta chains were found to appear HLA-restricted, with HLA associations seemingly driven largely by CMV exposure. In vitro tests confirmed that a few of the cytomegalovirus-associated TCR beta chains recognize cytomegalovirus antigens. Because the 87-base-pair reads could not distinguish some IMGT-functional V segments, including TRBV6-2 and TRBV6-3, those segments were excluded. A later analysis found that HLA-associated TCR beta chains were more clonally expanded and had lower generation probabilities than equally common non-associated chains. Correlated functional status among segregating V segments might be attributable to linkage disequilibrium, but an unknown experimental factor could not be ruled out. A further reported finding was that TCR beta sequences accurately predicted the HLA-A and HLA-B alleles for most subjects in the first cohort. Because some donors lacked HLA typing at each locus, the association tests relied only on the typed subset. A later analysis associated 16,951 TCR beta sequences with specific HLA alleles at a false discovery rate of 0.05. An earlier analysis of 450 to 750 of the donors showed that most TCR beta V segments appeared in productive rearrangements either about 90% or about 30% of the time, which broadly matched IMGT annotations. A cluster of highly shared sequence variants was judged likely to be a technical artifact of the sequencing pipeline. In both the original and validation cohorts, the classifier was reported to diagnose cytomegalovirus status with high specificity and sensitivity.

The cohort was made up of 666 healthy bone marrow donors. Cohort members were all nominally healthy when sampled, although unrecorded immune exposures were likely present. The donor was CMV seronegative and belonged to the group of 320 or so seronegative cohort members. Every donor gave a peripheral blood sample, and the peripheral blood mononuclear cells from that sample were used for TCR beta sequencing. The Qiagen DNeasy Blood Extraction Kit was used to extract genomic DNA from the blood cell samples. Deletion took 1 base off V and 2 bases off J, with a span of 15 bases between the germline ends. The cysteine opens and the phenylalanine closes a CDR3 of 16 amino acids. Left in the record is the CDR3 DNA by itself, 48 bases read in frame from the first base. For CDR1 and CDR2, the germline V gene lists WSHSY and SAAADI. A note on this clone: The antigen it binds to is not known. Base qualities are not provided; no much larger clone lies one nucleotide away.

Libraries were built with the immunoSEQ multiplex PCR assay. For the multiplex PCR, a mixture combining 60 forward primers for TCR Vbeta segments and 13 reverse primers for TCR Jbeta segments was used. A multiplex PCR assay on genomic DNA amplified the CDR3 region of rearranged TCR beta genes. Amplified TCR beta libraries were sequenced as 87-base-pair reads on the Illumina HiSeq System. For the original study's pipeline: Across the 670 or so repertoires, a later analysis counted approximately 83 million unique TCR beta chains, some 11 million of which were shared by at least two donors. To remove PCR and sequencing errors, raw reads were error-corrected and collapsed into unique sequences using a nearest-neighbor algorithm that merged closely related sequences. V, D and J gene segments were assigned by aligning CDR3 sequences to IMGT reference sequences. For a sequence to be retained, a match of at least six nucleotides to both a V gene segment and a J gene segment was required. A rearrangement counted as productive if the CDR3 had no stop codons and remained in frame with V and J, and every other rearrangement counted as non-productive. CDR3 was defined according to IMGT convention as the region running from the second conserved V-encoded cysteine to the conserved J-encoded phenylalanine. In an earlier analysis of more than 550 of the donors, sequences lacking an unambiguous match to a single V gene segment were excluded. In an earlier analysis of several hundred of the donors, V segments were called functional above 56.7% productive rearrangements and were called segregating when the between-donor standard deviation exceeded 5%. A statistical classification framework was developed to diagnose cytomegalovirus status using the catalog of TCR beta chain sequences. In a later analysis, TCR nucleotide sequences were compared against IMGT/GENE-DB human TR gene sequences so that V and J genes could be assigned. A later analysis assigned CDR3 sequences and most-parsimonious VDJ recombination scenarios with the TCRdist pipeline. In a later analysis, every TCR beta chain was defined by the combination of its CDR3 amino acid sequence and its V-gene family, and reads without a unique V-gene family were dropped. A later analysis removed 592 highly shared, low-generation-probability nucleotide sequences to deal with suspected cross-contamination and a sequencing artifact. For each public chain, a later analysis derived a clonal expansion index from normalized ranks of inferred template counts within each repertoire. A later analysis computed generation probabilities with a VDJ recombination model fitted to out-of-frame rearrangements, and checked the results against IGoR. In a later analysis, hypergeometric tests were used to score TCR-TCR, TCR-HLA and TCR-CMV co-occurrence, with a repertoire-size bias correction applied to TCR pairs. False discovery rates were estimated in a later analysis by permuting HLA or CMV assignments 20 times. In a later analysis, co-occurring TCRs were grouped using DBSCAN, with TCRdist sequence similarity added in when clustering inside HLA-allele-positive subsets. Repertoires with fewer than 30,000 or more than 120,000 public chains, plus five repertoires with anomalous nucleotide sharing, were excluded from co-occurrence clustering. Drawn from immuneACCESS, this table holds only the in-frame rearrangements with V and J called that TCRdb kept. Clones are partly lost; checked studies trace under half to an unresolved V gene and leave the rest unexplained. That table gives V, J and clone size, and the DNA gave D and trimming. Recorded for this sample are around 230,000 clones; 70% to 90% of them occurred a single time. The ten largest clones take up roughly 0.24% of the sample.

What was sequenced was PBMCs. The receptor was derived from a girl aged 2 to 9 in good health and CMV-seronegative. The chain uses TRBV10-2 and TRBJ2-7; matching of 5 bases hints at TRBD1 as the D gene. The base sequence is TGCGCCAGCAGTGAGTGGGCAGGGAAATTGACCTACGAGCAGTACTTC. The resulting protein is CASSEWAGKLTYEQYF.